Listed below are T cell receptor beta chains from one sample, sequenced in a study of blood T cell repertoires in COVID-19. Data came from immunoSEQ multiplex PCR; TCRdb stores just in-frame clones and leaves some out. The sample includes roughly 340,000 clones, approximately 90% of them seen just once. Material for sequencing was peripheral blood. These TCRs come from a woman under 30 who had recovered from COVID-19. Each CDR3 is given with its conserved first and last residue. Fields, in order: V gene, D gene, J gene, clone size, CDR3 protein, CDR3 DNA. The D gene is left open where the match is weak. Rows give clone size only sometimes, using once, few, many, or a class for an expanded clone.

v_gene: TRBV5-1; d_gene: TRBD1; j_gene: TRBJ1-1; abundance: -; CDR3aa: CASSLGQGPEAFF; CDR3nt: TGCGCCAGCAGCTTGGGACAGGGACCTGAAGCTTTCTTT
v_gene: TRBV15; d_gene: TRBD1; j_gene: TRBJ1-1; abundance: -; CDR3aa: CATSVRDRAMHEAFF; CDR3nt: TGTGCCACCAGCGTTCGGGACAGGGCTATGCATGAAGCTTTCTTT
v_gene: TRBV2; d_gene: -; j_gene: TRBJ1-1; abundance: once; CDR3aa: CASHKMGGGTEAFF; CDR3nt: TGTGCCAGCCATAAGATGGGGGGTGGCACTGAAGCTTTCTTT
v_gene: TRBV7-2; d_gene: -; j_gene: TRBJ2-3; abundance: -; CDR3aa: CASSSFESDTQYF; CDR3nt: TGTGCCAGCAGCAGCTTCGAGTCAGATACGCAGTATTTT
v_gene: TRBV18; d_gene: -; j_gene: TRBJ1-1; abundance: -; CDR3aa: CASSPQLTGNTEAFF; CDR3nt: TGTGCCAGCTCACCACAATTAACAGGGAACACTGAAGCTTTCTTT
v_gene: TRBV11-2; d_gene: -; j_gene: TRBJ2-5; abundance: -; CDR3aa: CASSRDRGQETQYF; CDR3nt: TGTGCCAGCAGCCGCGACAGAGGCCAAGAGACCCAGTACTTC
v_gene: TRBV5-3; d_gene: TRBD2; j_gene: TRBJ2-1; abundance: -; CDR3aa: CARSPLGTSGRLSYNEQFF; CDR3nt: TGTGCCAGAAGCCCCCTCGGGACTAGCGGGAGGTTGTCCTACAATGAGCAGTTCTTC
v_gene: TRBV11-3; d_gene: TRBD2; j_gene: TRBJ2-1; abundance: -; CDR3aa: CASSLVFSGSYNEQFF; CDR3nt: TGTGCCAGCAGCCTAGTCTTCAGCGGGAGTTACAATGAGCAGTTCTTC
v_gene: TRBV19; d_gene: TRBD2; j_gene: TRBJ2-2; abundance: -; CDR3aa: CASSIGPPAGGRNTGELFF; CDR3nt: TGTGCCAGTAGTATAGGTCCCCCAGCGGGAGGACGAAACACCGGGGAGCTGTTTTTT
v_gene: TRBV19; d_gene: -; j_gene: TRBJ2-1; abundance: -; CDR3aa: CATLGGRGHNEQFF; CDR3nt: TGTGCCACCTTAGGGGGTCGGGGACACAATGAGCAGTTCTTC
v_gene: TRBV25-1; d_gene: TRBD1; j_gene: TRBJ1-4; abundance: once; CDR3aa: CASSGFRGAGEKLFF; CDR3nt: TGTGCCAGCAGTGGCTTCAGGGGGGCGGGGGAAAAACTGTTTTTT
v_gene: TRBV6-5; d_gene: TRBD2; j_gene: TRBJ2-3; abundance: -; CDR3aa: CASSPGLARTDTQYF; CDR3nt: TGTGCCAGCAGTCCCGGACTAGCGCGCACAGATACGCAGTATTTT
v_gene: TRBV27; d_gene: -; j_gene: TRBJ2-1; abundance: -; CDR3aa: CASSFRLSSYNEQFF; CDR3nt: TGTGCCAGCAGTTTTCGCCTTAGCTCCTACAATGAGCAGTTCTTC
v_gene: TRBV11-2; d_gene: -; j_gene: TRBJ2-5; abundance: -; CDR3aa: CASSSPGGRETQYF; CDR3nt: TGTGCCAGCAGCTCCCCCGGGGGGCGAGAGACCCAGTACTTC
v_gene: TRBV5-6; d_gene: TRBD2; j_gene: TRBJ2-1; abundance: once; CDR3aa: CASSLRGTSGNEQFF; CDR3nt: TGTGCCAGCAGCTTAAGAGGGACTAGCGGAAATGAGCAGTTCTTC
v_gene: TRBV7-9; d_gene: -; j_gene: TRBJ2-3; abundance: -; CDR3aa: CASSLYGPGVVTDTQYF; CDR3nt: TGTGCCAGCAGCTTATACGGCCCGGGAGTAGTGACAGATACGCAGTATTTT
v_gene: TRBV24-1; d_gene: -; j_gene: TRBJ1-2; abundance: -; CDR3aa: CATSDLSGHYGYTF; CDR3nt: TGTGCCACCAGTGATTTGTCAGGCCACTATGGCTACACCTTC
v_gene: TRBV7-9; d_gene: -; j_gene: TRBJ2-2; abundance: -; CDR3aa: CASSFGSANTGELFF; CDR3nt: TGTGCCAGCAGCTTTGGGAGCGCGAACACCGGGGAGCTGTTTTTT